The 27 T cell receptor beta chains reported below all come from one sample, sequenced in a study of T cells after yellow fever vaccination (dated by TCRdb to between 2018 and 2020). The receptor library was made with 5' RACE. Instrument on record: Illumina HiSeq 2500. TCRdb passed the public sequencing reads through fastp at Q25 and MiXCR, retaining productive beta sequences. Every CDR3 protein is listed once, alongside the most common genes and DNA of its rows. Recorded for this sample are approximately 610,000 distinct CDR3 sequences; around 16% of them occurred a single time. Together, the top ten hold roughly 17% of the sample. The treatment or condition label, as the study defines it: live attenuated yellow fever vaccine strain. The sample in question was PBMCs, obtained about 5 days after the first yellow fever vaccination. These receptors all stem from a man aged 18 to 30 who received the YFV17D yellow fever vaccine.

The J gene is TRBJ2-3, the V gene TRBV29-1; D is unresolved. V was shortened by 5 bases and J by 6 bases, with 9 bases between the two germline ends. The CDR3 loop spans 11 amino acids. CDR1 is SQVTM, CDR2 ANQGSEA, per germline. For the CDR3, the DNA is TGCAGCGTTCATCTAGGTGATACGCAGTATTTT. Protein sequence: CSVHLGDTQYF.

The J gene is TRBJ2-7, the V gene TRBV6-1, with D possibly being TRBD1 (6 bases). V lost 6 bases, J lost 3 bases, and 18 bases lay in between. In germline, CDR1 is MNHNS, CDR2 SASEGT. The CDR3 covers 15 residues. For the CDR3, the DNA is TGTGCCAGCAGGAACAACAGGGAGCGTTTCTACGAGCAGTACTTC. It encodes CASRNNRERFYEQYF.

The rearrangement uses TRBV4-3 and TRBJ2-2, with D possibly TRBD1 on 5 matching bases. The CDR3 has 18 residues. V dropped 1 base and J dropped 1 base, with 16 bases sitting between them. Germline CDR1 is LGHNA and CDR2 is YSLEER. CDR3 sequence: CASSQGGYSDKNTGELFF. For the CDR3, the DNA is TGCGCCAGCAGCCAAGGGGGTTATTCGGACAAGAACACCGGGGAGCTGTTTTTT.

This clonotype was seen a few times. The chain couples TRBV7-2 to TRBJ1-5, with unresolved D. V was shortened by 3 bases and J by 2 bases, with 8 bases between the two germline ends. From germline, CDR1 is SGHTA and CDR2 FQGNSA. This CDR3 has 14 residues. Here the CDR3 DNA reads TGTGCCAGCAGCTTCGGGGATGGCAATCAGCCCCAGCATTTT. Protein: CASSFGDGNQPQHF. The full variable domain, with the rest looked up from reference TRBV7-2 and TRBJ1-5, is GAGVSQSPSNKVTEKGKDVELRCDPISGHTALYWYRQSLGQGLEFLIYFQGNSAPDKSGLPSDRFSAERTGGSVSTLTIQRTQQEDSAVYLCASSFGDGNQPQHFGDGTRLSIL.

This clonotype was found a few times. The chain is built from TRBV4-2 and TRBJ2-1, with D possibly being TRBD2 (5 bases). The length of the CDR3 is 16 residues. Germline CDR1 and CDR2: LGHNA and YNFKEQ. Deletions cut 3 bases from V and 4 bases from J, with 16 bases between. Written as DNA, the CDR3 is TGTGCCAGCAGCCAGGAGGACGGTGGATGGTACAATGAGCAGTTCTTC. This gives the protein CASSQEDGGWYNEQFF.

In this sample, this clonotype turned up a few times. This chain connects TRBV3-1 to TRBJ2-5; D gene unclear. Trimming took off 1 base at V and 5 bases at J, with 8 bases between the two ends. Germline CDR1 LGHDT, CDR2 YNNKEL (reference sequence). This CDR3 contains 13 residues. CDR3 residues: CASSQVGWETQYF. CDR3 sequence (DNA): TGTGCCAGCAGCCAAGTAGGGTGGGAGACCCAGTACTTC.

The DNA for the CDR3 is TGTGCCAGCAGCTTGGCGGCGGTATTAGAGTGGCCCCAGCATTTT. The encoded protein is CASSLAAVLEWPQHF. This chain links TRBV7-2 with TRBJ1-5, with D hard to call. CDR1 SGHTA and CDR2 FQGNSA come from the germline V gene. V lost 3 bases and J lost 9, with 18 bases in between. The length of the CDR3 is 15 residues.

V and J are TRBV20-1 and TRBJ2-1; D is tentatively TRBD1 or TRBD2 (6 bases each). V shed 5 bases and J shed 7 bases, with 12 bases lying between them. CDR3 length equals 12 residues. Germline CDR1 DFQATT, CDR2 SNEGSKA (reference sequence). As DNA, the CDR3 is TGCAGTGCTGCTACAGGGAGGAATGAGCAGTTCTTC. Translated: CSAATGRNEQFF.

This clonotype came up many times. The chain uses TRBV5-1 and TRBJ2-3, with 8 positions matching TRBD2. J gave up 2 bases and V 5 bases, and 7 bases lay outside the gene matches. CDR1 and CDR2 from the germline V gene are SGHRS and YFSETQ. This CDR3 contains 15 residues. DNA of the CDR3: TGCGCCAGCAGACGGGGGGGCCGGGACACAGATACGCAGTATTTT. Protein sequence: CASRRGGRDTDTQYF.

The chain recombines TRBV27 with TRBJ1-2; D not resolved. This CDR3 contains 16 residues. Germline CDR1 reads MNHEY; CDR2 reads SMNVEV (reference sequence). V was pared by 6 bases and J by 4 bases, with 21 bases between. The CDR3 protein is CASSFRGFREIYGYTF. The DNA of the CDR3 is TGTGCCAGCAGCTTCAGAGGATTTCGGGAGATCTATGGCTACACCTTC.

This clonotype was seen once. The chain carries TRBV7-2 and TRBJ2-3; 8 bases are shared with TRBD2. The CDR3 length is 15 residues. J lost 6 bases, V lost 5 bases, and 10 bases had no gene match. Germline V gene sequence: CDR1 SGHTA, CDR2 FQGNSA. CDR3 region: CASSRRSGGPDTQYF. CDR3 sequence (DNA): TGTGCCAGCAGCCGCCGGTCGGGGGGGCCGGATACGCAGTATTTT. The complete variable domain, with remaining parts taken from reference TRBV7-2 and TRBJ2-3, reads GAGVSQSPSNKVTEKGKDVELRCDPISGHTALYWYRQSLGQGLEFLIYFQGNSAPDKSGLPSDRFSAERTGGSVSTLTIQRTQQEDSAVYLCASSRRSGGPDTQYFGPGTRLTVL.

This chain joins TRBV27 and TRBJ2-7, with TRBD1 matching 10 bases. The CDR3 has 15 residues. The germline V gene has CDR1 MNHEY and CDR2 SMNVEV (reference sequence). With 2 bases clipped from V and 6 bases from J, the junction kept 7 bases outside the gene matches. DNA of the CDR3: TGTGCCAGCAGTTTACTCCCGGGACAGGGGACCGAGCAGTACTTC. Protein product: CASSLLPGQGTEQYF.

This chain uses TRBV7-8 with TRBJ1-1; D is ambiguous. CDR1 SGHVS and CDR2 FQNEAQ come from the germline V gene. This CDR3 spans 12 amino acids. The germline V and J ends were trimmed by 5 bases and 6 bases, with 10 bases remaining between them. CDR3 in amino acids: CASSSDDPEAFF. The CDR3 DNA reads TGTGCCAGCAGCAGCGATGACCCTGAAGCTTTCTTT.

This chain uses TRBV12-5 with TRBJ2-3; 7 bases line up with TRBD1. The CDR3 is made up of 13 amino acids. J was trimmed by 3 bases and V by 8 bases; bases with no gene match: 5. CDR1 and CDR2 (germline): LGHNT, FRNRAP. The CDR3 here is CASTAGGTDTQYF. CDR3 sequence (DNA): TGTGCTAGTACGGCAGGGGGTACAGATACGCAGTATTTT.

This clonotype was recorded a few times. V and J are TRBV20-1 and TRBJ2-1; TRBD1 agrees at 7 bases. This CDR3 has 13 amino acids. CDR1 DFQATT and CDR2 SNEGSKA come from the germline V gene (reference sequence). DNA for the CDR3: TGCAGCCTTAACAGGGGCGCCTACAATGAGCAGTTCTTC. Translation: CSLNRGAYNEQFF.

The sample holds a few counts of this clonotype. The CDR3, as DNA: TGCAGCGTTGCAGGGTCAGGCAATCAGCCCCAGCATTTT. Translated: CSVAGSGNQPQHF. The chain uses TRBV29-1 and TRBJ1-5; TRBD1 is a possible D gene (5 bases). Germline V lookup: CDR1 SQVTM, CDR2 ANQGSEA. The CDR3 has 13 amino acids. Trimming stripped 4 bases from V and 2 bases from J, with 9 bases between.

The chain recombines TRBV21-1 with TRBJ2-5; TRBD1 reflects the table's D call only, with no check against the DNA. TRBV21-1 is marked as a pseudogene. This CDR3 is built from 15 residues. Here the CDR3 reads CASSPHGEKGETQYF. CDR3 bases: TGTGCCAGCAGCCCTCACGGCGAAAAGGGGGAGACCCAGTACTTC.

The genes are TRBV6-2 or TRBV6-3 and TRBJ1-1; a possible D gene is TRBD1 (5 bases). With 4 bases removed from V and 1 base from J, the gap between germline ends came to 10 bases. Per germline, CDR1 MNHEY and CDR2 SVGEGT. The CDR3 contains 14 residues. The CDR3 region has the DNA TGTGCCAGCAGTTGGGACGGCAAGAACACTGAAGCTTTCTTT. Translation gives CASSWDGKNTEAFF.

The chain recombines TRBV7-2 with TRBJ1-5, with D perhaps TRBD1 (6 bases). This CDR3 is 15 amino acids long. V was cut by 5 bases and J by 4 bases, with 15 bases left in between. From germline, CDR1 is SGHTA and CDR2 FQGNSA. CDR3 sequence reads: CASSADRYRNQPQHF. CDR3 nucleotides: TGTGCCAGCAGCGCCGACAGGTATCGAAATCAGCCCCAGCATTTT.

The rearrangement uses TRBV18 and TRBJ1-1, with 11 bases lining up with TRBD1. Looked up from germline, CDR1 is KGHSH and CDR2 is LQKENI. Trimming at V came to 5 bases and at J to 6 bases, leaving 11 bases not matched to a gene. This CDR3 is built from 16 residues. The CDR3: CASSSRWDRGFSEAFF. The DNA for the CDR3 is TGTGCCAGCTCATCACGCTGGGACAGGGGGTTTTCTGAAGCTTTCTTT.

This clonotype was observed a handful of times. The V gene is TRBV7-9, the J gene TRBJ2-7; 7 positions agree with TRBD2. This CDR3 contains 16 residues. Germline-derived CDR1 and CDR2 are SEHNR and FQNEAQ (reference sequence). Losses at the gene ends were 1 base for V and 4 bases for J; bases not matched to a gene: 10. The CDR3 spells CASSLVPSGDRYEQYF. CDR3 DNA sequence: TGTGCCAGCAGCTTAGTACCGAGCGGGGATAGGTACGAGCAGTACTTC.

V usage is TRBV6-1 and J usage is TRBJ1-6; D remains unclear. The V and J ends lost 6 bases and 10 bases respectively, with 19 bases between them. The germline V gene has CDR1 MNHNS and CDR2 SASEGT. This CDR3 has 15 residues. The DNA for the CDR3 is TGTGCCAGCAGCCCCGGGCCGACTAACGGGTCACCCCTCCACTTT. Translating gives CASSPGPTNGSPLHF.

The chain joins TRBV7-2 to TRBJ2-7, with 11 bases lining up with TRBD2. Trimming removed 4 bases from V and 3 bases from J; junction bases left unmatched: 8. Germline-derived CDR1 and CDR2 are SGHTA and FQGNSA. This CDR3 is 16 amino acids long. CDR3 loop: CASSCPTSGENYEQYV. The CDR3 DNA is TGTGCCAGCAGCTGCCCGACTAGCGGGGAGAACTACGAGCAGTACGTC.

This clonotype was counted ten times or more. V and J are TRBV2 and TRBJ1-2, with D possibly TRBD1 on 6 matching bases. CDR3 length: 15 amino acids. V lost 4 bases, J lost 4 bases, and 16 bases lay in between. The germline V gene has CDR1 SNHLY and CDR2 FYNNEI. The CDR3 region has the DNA TGTGCCAGCAGTGGCACGGGGGCGCAGGGCTATGGCTACACCTTC. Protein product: CASSGTGAQGYGYTF.

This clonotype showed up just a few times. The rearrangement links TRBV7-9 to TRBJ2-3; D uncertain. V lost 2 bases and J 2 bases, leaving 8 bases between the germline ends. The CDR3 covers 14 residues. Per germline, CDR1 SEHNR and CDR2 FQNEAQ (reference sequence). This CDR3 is CASSLSRTTDTQYF. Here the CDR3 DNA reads TGTGCCAGCAGCTTAAGCCGGACCACAGATACGCAGTATTTT.

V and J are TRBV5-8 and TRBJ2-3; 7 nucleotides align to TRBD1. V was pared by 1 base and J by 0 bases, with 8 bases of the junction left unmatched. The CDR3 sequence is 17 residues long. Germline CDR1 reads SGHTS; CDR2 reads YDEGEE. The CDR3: CASSLQFGDRSTDTQYF. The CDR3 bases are TGTGCCAGCAGCTTGCAGTTTGGGGACAGAAGCACAGATACGCAGTATTTT.

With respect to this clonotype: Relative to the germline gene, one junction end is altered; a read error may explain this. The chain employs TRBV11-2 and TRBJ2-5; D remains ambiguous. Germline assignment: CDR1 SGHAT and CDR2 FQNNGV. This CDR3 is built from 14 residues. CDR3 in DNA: TGTGCCAGCAGCATAGACATTCAGGCAGCGACCCAGTACTTC. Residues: CASSIDIQAATQYF.